This TCR beta chain stems from a study of T cell repertoires in cytomegalovirus infection. Overall study context: An indication of both CMV infection and matching HLA type came from public TCR beta signatures.

With 2 bases clipped from V and 8 bases from J, the junction kept 7 bases outside the gene matches. Germline V lookup: CDR1 SEHNR, CDR2 FQNEAQ (reference sequence). This CDR3 is built from 14 residues. TCRdb re-analysed the reads in MiXCR, keeping a single row per CDR3 protein. The table lists fewer than 350,000 distinct CDR3 sequences, roughly 15% of them singletons. Study-level results: In two of eight donors, the top clonotype was HLA-C-restricted CMV-specific.

Note on this clonotype: Its antigen is still unknown.

This clonotype was obtained from a human donor in good health (CMV status not recorded). Some clones in this sample may be carry-over from other donors' samples. The chain joins TRBV7-9 to TRBJ1-2; 8 bases line up with TRBD1. Sequenced: PBMCs. Written as DNA, the CDR3 is TGTGCCAGCAGCTTATTGGAACAGGGGGGAGGCTACACCTTC. It is translated as CASSLLEQGGGYTF.